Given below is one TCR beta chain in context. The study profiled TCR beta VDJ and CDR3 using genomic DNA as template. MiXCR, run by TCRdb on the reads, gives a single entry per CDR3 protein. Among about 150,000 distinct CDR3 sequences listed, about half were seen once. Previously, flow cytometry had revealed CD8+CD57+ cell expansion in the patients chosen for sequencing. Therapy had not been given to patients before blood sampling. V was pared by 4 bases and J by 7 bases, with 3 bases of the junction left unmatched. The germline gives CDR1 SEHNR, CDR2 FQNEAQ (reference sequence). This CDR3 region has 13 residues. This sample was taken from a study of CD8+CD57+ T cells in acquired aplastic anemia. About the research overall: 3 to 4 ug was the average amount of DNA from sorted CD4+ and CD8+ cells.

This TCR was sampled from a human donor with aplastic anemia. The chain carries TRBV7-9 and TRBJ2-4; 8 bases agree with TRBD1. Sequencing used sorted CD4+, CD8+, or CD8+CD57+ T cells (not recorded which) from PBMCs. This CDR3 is CASSSYRGNIQYF. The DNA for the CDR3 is TGTGCCAGCAGCTCCTACAGGGGGAACATTCAGTACTTC. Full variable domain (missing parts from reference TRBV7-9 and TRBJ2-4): DTGVSQNPRHKITKRGQNVTFRCDPISEHNRLYWYRQTLGQGPEFLTYFQNEAQLEKSRLLSDRFSAERPKGSFSTLEIQRTEQGDSAMYLCASSSYRGNIQYFGAGTRLSVL.